The 20 T cell receptor beta chains below were found in one sample sequenced in a study of blood T cell repertoires in COVID-19 (dated by TCRdb to about 2020). The protocol used for the library was the immunoSEQ multiplex PCR assay. TCRdb provides this immuneACCESS table in a form limited to in-frame rearrangements. Some clones are lacking; in checked studies, under half of them reflect an unresolved V gene, and why the rest are absent is not known. In all, the sample holds around 300,000 clones, and around 90% of those were seen once. The ten largest make up about 0.94% of the sample. The sequenced sample was peripheral blood. These receptors all come from a woman between 40 and 50 years old who had recovered from COVID-19.

The chain couples TRBV5-1 to TRBJ2-7; 10 nucleotides agree with TRBD1. V was pared by 3 bases and J by 7 bases, with 7 bases of the junction left unmatched. The CDR3 sequence is 14 residues long. The germline gives CDR1 SGHRS, CDR2 YFSETQ. This chain's CDR3 is CASSSRQGAVEQYF. The CDR3 region has the DNA TGCGCCAGCAGCTCCAGACAGGGGGCGGTGGAGCAGTACTTC.

This clone was observed a single time. This chain links TRBV11-2 with TRBJ2-1; 7 bases map to TRBD1. With 10 bases clipped from V and 0 bases from J, the junction kept 9 bases outside the gene matches. This CDR3 region has 15 residues. CDR1 is SGHAT, CDR2 FQNNGV, per germline. The CDR3 sequence: CATRQGSSSYNEQFF. The CDR3 region has the DNA TGTGCCACTAGACAGGGATCGAGCTCCTACAATGAGCAGTTCTTC.

The chain joins TRBV12-3 or TRBV12-4 to TRBJ1-2; D is possibly TRBD1 (6 bases). The CDR3 loop spans 12 amino acids. Trimming removed 2 bases at V and 8 bases at J, with 9 bases between. The CDR3 DNA sequence: TGTGCCAGCAGTTTACAGGGGTCCGGCTACACCTTC. The encoded protein is CASSLQGSGYTF.

The gene calls are TRBV7-9 and TRBJ1-1, with 7 bases that match TRBD1. The CDR3 sequence is 14 residues long. The germline CDR1 and CDR2 sequences are SEHNR and FQNEAQ (reference sequence). J gave up 4 bases and V 3 bases, and 5 bases lay outside the gene matches. In DNA, the CDR3 is TGTGCCAGCAGCTTTAACACAGGGGCCACTGAAGCTTTCTTT. Its translation: CASSFNTGATEAFF.

This clone was seen only a few times. The chain is built from TRBV4-2 and TRBJ2-5; 16 positions match TRBD2. There are 18 residues in the CDR3. Losses at the gene ends were 0 bases for V and 5 bases for J; bases not matched to a gene: 6. Germline V gene sequence: CDR1 LGHNA, CDR2 YNFKEQ. The CDR3 protein is CASSQEGLAGGSGETQYF. The CDR3 nucleotides are TGTGCCAGCAGCCAAGAGGGACTAGCGGGAGGGTCCGGGGAGACCCAGTACTTC.

This clone was counted between two and nine times. This chain uses TRBV24-1 with TRBJ2-3; TRBD1 matches 7 bases. The CDR3 covers 14 residues. CDR1 is KGHDR, CDR2 SFDVKD, per germline. The junction had 4 bases not matched to a gene; V was cut back by 8 bases and J by 0 bases. The CDR3 reads CATTTGQSTDTQYF. The CDR3 DNA is TGTGCCACCACGACAGGGCAAAGCACAGATACGCAGTATTTT.

The J gene is TRBJ2-5, the V gene TRBV2, with 8 bases identical to TRBD1. This CDR3 contains 24 residues. Trimming at V came to 8 bases and at J to 1 base, leaving 36 bases not matched to a gene. In germline, CDR1 is SNHLY, CDR2 FYNNEI. For the CDR3, the DNA is TGTGCCAGCGCGGCGGAATTGACAGGGGCCCGGCGGTGGGTGAGTCTTTCGAGCCAAGAGACCCAGTACTTC. It specifies CASAAELTGARRWVSLSSQETQYF.

This chain connects TRBV9 to TRBJ2-6, with 8 nucleotides matching TRBD2. V was clipped by 6 bases and J by 6 bases; unmatched bases: 8. CDR1 is SGDLS, CDR2 YYNGEE, per germline. This CDR3 contains 15 residues. CDR3 bases: TGTGCCAGCACAAGCGGGGGATCGGCGGCCAACGTCCTGACTTTC. It yields the protein CASTSGGSAANVLTF.

The V gene is TRBV13, the J gene TRBJ2-7, with 8 bases fitting TRBD1. Trimming took 5 bases from V and 2 from J; bases not matched to a gene: 8. CDR1 PRHDT and CDR2 FYEKMQ come from the germline V gene (reference sequence). CDR3 length: 15 residues. Here the CDR3 reads CASSDRQGQAYEQYF. CDR3 DNA: TGTGCCAGCAGCGATCGACAGGGGCAGGCCTACGAGCAGTACTTC.

As concerns this clone: Distinct nucleotide sequences in the sample also encode this CDR3. The chain is built from TRBV7-8 and TRBJ2-5, with 11 bases matching TRBD2. CDR3 length equals 16 residues. In germline, CDR1 is SGHVS, CDR2 FQNEAQ. J lost 1 base, V lost 4 bases, and 5 bases had no gene match. The CDR3 bases are TGTGCCAGCAGCTCAACCGGGACTAGCGGCCAAGAGACCCAGTACTTC. This codes for CASSSTGTSGQETQYF. Complete variable domain (other parts from reference TRBV7-8 and TRBJ2-5): GAGVSQSPRYKVAKRGQDVALRCDPISGHVSLFWYQQALGQGPEFLTYFQNEAQLDKSGLPSDRFFAERPEGSVSTLKIQRTQQEDSAVYLCASSSTGTSGQETQYFGPGTRLLVL.

The V call is TRBV4-1, the J call TRBJ2-3; 13 bases are shared with TRBD2. The V gene end was trimmed by 0 bases and the J gene end by 4 bases; junction bases not matched to a gene: 10. This CDR3 comprises 19 residues. The germline V gene has CDR1 MGHRA and CDR2 YSYEKL. This CDR3 reads CASSQDGLAGESYADTQYF. CDR3 in DNA: TGCGCCAGCAGCCAAGATGGACTAGCGGGAGAGTCGTATGCAGATACGCAGTATTTT.

The rearrangement joins TRBV28 to TRBJ2-7; a weak D match, TRBD2 (6 bases). This CDR3 is built from 16 residues. V shed 4 bases and J shed 7 bases, with 23 bases lying between them. Looked up from germline, CDR1 is MDHEN and CDR2 is SYDVKM. In DNA, the CDR3 is TGTGCCAGCAGTTCCCCGGCGGAGGGCCTTACGAAGGAGCAGTACTTC. Its protein product is CASSSPAEGLTKEQYF.

The genes are TRBV30 and TRBJ2-7; the match to TRBD2 covers 10 bases. In germline, CDR1 is GTSNPN, CDR2 SVGIG (reference sequence). The ends lost 0 bases at V and 3 bases at J; junction bases unmatched: 5. This CDR3 has 15 residues. The CDR3, as DNA: TGTGCCTGGAGTGTACTAGCGGGACTTAGCTACGAGCAGTACTTC. Translating gives CAWSVLAGLSYEQYF.

This chain joins TRBV5-4 and TRBJ1-2; D possibly corresponds to TRBD1 (5 bases). The germline V gene encodes CDR1 SGHNT and CDR2 YYREEE (reference sequence). The CDR3 is 14 amino acids. The ends were cut back, 4 bases at V and 0 bases at J, with 10 bases in the middle. The CDR3 region has the DNA TGTGCCAGCAGCCAAGGGGCTTCTAACTATGGCTACACCTTC. This translates into CASSQGASNYGYTF.

This chain uses TRBV11-2 with TRBJ2-7; weak D call: TRBD2 (5 bases). The CDR3 consists of 17 residues. With 3 bases removed from V and 6 bases from J, the gap between germline ends came to 24 bases. Germline values: CDR1 SGHAT, CDR2 FQNNGV. This CDR3 reads CASSFGSSWTDLREQYF. CDR3 coding DNA: TGTGCCAGCAGCTTCGGGTCATCTTGGACTGACTTACGCGAGCAGTACTTC.

This clone appeared a single time. This rearrangement joins TRBV6-1 to TRBJ2-2; tentatively, D is TRBD1 (5 bases). Trimming stripped 5 bases from V and 6 bases from J, with 13 bases between. In germline, CDR1 is MNHNS, CDR2 SASEGT. The CDR3 covers 14 residues. The CDR3 DNA is TGTGCCAGCAGTACCTCCAAGACAGCCGGGGAGCTGTTTTTT. Its protein is CASSTSKTAGELFF.

The chain employs TRBV30 and TRBJ1-4, with 9 nucleotides matching TRBD1. Germline V lookup: CDR1 GTSNPN, CDR2 SVGIG (reference sequence). The CDR3 loop spans 16 amino acids. After removal of 0 bases from V and 6 bases from J, the junction contained 8 bases not matched to a gene. The CDR3 DNA is TGTGCCTGGAGTGTAGGAATCGGGACAGGGTATGAAAAACTGTTTTTT. Its translation is CAWSVGIGTGYEKLFF.

CDR3 DNA sequence: TGTGCCAGCAGCAAAGCTTACCACTCTATATCTGGAAACACCATATATTTT. Protein sequence: CASSKAYHSISGNTIYF. The chain joins TRBV21-1 to TRBJ1-3. TRBV21-1 is shown as a pseudogene. The CDR3 runs 17 residues.

This chain connects TRBV30 to TRBJ2-7, with 8 bases identical to TRBD1. This CDR3 contains 12 residues. The germline CDR1 and CDR2 sequences are GTSNPN and SVGIG (reference sequence). J gave up 3 bases and V 3 bases, and 1 base lay outside the gene matches. The CDR3 nucleotides are TGTGCCTGGAGGACAGGGGTCTACGAGCAGTACTTC. This encodes CAWRTGVYEQYF.

Only one count was recorded for this clone. The chain has TRBV6-6 and TRBJ1-2, with 9 bases fitting TRBD1. V gave up 6 bases and J gave up 4 bases; unmatched junction bases: 3. In germline, CDR1 is MNHNY, CDR2 SVGAGI (reference sequence). The CDR3 extends over 13 amino acids. The DNA for the CDR3 is TGTGCCAGCAGAACGGGACAGGGCTATGGCTACACCTTC. Its protein product is CASRTGQGYGYTF.